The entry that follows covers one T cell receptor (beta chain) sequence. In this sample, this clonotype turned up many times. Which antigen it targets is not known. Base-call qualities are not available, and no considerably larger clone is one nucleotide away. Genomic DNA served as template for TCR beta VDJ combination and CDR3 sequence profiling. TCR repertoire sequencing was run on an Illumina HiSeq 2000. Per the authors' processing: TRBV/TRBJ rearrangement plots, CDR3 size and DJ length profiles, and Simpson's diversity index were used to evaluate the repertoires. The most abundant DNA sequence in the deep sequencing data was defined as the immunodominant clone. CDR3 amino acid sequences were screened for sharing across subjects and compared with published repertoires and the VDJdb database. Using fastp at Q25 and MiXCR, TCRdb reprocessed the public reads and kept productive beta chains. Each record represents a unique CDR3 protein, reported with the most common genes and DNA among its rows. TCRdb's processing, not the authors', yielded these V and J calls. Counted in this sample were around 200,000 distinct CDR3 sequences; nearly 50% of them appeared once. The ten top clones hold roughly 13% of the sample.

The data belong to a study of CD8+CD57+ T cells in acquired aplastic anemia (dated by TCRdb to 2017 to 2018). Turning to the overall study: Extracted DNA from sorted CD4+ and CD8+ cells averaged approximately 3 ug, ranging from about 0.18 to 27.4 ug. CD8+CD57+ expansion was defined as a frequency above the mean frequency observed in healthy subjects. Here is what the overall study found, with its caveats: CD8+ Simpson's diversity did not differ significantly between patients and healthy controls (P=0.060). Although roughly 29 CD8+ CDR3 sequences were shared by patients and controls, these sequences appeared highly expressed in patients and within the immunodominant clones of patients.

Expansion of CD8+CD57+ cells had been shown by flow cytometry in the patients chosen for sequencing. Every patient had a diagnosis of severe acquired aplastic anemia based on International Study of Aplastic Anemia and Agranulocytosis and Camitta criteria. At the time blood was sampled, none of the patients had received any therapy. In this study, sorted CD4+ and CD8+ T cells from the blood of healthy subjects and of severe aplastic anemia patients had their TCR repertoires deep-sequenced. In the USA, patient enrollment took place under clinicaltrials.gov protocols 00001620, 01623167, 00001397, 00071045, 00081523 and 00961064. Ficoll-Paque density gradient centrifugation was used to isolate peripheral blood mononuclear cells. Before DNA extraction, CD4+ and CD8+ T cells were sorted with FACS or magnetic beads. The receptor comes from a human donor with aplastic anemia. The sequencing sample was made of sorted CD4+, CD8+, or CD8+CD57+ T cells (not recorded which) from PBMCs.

The nucleotides are TGCAGTGCGGTCGGGACCTCCTACGAGCAGTACTTC. This gives the protein CSAVGTSYEQYF. Recombination connected TRBV20-1 to TRBJ2-7; the D call is possibly TRBD1 or TRBD2, each sharing 5 bases. Including the terminal cysteine and phenylalanine, the CDR3 comprises 12 residues. Only the CDR3 portion is preserved as DNA: 36 bases, with reading frame beginning at the first base. The V end loses 6 bases and the J end loses 0 bases, and a stretch of 9 bases separates them. Based on the germline V gene (reference sequence), the CDR1 and CDR2 sequences are DFQATT and SNEGSKA.